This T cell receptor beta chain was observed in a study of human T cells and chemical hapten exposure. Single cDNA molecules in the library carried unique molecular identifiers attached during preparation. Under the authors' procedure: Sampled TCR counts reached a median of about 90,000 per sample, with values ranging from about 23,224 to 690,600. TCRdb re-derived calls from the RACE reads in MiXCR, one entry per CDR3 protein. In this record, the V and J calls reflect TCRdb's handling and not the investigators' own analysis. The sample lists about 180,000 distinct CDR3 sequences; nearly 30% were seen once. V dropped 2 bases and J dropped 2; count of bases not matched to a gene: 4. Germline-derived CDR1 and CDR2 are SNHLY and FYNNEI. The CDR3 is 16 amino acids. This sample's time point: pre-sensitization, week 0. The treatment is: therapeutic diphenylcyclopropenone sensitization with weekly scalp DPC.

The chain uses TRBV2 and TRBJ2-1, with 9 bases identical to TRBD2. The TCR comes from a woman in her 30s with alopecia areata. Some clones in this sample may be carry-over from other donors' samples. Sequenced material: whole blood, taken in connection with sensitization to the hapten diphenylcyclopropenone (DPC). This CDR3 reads CASSEPQRGAYNEQFF. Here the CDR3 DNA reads TGTGCCAGCAGTGAACCTCAGCGGGGGGCCTACAATGAGCAGTTCTTC.